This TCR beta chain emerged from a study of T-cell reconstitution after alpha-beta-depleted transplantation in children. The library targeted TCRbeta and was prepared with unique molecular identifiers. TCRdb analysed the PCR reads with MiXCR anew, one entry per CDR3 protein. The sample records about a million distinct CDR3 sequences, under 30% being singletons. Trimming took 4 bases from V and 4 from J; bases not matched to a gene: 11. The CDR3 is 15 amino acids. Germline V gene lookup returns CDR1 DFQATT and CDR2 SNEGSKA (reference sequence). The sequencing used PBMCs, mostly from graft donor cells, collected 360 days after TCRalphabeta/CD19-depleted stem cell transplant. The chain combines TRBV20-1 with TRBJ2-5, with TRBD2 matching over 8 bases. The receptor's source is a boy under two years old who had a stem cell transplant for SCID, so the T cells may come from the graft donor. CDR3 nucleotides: TGCAGTGCTATTACGACGGGGGGGCCCCCAGAGACCCAGTACTTC. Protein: CSAITTGGPPETQYF.